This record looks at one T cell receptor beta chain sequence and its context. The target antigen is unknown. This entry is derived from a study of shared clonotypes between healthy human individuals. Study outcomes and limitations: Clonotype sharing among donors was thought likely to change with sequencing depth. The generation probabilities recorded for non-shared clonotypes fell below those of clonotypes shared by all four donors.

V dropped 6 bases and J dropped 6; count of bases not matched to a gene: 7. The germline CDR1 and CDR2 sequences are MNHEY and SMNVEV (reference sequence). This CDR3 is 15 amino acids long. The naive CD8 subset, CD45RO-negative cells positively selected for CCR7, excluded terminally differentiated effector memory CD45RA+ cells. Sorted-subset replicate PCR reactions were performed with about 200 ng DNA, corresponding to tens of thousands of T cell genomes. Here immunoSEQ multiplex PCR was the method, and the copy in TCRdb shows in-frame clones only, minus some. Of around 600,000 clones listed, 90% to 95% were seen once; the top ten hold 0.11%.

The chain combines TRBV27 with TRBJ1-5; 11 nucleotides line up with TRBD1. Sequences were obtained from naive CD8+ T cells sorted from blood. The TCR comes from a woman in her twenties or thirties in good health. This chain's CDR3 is CASRVGQGVGQPQHF. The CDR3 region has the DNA TGTGCCAGCAGGGTGGGACAGGGGGTGGGTCAGCCCCAGCATTTT.